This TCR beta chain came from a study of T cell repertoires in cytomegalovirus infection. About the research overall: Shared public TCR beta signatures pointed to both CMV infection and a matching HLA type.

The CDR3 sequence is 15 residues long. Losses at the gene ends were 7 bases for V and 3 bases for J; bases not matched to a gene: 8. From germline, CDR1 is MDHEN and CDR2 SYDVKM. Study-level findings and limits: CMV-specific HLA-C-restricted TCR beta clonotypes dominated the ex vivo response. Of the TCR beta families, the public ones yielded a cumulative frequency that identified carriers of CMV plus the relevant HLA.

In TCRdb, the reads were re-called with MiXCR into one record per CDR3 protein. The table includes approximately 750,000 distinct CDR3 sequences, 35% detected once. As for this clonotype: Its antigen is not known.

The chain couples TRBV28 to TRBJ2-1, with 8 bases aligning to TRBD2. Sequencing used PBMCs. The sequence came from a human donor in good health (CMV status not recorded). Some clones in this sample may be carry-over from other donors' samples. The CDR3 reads CASIGGSGVYNEQFF. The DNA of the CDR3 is TGTGCCAGCATAGGGGGTAGCGGGGTCTACAATGAGCAGTTCTTC.